A single sample is the source of the 18 T cell receptor beta chains below, sequenced in a study of T cell repertoires in cytomegalovirus infection. TCRdb re-called the reads with MiXCR, one entry per CDR3 protein. The sample carries roughly 300,000 distinct CDR3 sequences, roughly 25% recorded once. The sequencing input was PBMCs. The receptors derive from a human donor in good health (CMV status not recorded). Some clones in this sample may be carry-over from other donors' samples.

In this sample, this clonotype turned up a few times. This chain links TRBV19 with TRBJ2-7; D is unclear. The CDR3 sequence is 13 residues long. V was clipped by 4 bases and J by 2 bases, with 9 bases between them. Germline loops: CDR1 LNHDA, CDR2 SQIVND (reference sequence). The CDR3 spells CASSREWAYEQYF. CDR3 DNA: TGTGCCAGTAGTAGAGAATGGGCCTACGAGCAGTACTTC.

This sequence joins TRBV6-2 or TRBV6-3 and TRBJ1-2; D unclear. Deletions cut 7 bases from V and 4 bases from J, with 13 bases between. CDR3 length: 13 residues. The germline gives CDR1 MNHEY, CDR2 SVGEGT. The CDR3 sequence is CASIKGWGYGYTF. CDR3 DNA: TGTGCCAGCATAAAAGGATGGGGCTATGGCTACACCTTC.

Of note for this clonotype: A read error is likely, as this CDR3 ends without the conserved phenylalanine or tryptophan. The chain combines TRBV28 with TRBJ2-1; TRBD1 matches 9 bases. The V gene's germline CDR1 is MDHEN and CDR2 SYDVKM. This CDR3 contains 13 residues. V trimming: 6 bases; J trimming: 7 bases; junction bases outside the gene matches: 4. The CDR3: CASRSGQGNEQFC. The CDR3 DNA reads as TGTGCCAGCAGGTCGGGACAGGGTAATGAGCAGTTCTGC.

This clonotype was observed at least ten times. The genes are TRBV7-2 and TRBJ2-7; D is unclear. CDR3 length: 12 residues. Germline lookup yields CDR1 SGHTA and CDR2 FQGNSA. V lost 4 bases and J lost 3, with 7 bases in between. Here the CDR3 reads CASSSDDYEQYF. The CDR3 DNA reads as TGTGCCAGCAGCTCCGACGACTACGAGCAGTACTTC.

As to this clonotype: A much larger clone lies one base from this, so it may be a read error. The chain combines TRBV7-2 with TRBJ1-6; no clear D gene. This CDR3 has 12 residues. Germline V gene sequence: CDR1 SGHTA, CDR2 FQGNSA. The CDR3, as DNA: TGTGTCAGCAGCATCCCGGATTCACCCCTCCACTTT. It encodes CVSSIPDSPLHF.

This chain links TRBV28 with TRBJ1-5; no clear D gene. From germline, CDR1 is MDHEN and CDR2 SYDVKM. Between the trimmed V and J ends, which lost 8 bases and 11 bases, there was a span of 19 bases. The CDR3 runs to 13 residues. The CDR3 reads CASLLYGQSAQHF. DNA of the CDR3: TGTGCCAGCCTACTCTATGGGCAATCAGCCCAGCATTTT.

This clonotype was observed many times. This chain joins TRBV7-8 and TRBJ2-6; D unclear. The germline V gene has CDR1 SGHVS and CDR2 FQNEAQ. Trimming pared 4 bases from V and 0 bases from J, leaving 7 bases between. CDR3 length equals 15 residues. The CDR3 sequence is CASSSDNSGANVLTF. The CDR3 bases are TGTGCCAGCAGCTCAGACAACTCTGGGGCCAACGTCCTGACTTTC.

This clonotype was detected a few times. The V gene is TRBV12-3 or TRBV12-4, the J gene TRBJ1-5, with a weak D call TRBD1 (5 bases). Between the trimmed V and J ends, which lost 4 bases and 2 bases, there was a span of 12 bases. This CDR3 contains 15 residues. The CDR3 sequence: CASSWDFGGNQPQHF. The CDR3 DNA reads TGTGCCAGCAGTTGGGACTTTGGGGGCAATCAGCCCCAGCATTTT.

This clonotype was observed at least ten times. The rearrangement joins TRBV7-2 to TRBJ2-7; 11 bases map to TRBD2. The CDR3 consists of 19 residues. CDR1 and CDR2 (germline): SGHTA, FQGNSA. V dropped 1 base and J dropped 1; count of bases not matched to a gene: 12. CDR3 region: CASSLVPSGRRPASYEQYF. The DNA for the CDR3 is TGTGCCAGCAGCTTAGTCCCTAGCGGGAGGAGGCCCGCATCCTACGAGCAGTACTTC.

In its sample, this clonotype was seen many times. The rearrangement uses TRBV11-2 and TRBJ2-2; possibly TRBD2 for D (6 bases). The germline gives CDR1 SGHAT, CDR2 FQNNGV. This CDR3 contains 16 residues. Trimming removed 3 bases from V and 4 bases from J, with 15 bases in between. CDR3 region: CASSLDSWRVTGELFF. DNA of the CDR3: TGTGCCAGCAGCTTGGATTCGTGGAGGGTCACCGGGGAGCTGTTTTTT.

This clonotype has more than one count but fewer than ten. The CDR3 DNA reads as TGTGCCAGCACCACGAATGCCCCGGGACTGTACTACAATGAGCAGTTCTTC. This codes for CASTTNAPGLYYNEQFF. This chain links TRBV5-6 with TRBJ2-1, with a possible D match to TRBD2 (6 bases). V lost 6 bases to trimming and J lost 3 bases, with 22 bases between them. This CDR3 comprises 17 residues. Germline V gene sequence: CDR1 SGHDT, CDR2 YYEEEE.

This clonotype occurred many times. This rearrangement joins TRBV11-2 to TRBJ1-1; TRBD1 matches 8 bases. This CDR3 has 14 amino acids. Trimming at V came to 3 bases and at J to 1 base, leaving 1 base not matched to a gene. Germline lookup yields CDR1 SGHAT and CDR2 FQNNGV. The CDR3 coding sequence is TGTGCCAGCAGCTTTGGACAGGGGAACACTGAAGCTTTCTTT. This codes for CASSFGQGNTEAFF.

The chain is built from TRBV14 and TRBJ1-1; D perhaps matches TRBD1 (5 bases). V was cut by 0 bases and J by 6 bases, with 14 bases left in between. The germline CDR1 and CDR2 sequences are SGHDN and FVKESK. The CDR3 contains 15 residues. CDR3 sequence reads: CASSQDLAGDAEAFF. CDR3 nucleotide sequence: TGTGCCAGCAGCCAAGATCTTGCTGGGGACGCTGAAGCTTTCTTT. Full variable domain (outside the CDR3, taken from reference TRBV14 and TRBJ1-1): EAGVTQFPSHSVIEKGQTVTLRCDPISGHDNLYWYRRVMGKEIKFLLHFVKESKQDESGMPNNRFLAERTGGTYSTLKVQPAELEDSGVYFCASSQDLAGDAEAFFGQGTRLTVV.

Worth noting for this clonotype: A read error may account for a junction end that differs from germline. Here the CDR3 reads CASGLGLYNEQFF. Written as DNA, the CDR3 is TGTGCCAGCGGCTTAGGACTCTACAATGAGCAGTTCTTC. The chain joins TRBV7-2 to TRBJ2-1, with D possibly being TRBD2 (5 bases). This CDR3 spans 13 amino acids. The V gene's germline CDR1 is SGHTA and CDR2 FQGNSA.

This chain connects TRBV6-5 to TRBJ2-3, with 9 positions matching TRBD2. V was clipped by 6 bases and J by 0 bases; unmatched bases: 7. Germline V CDR1 and CDR2: MNHEY, SVGAGI. The CDR3 consists of 16 residues. The chain's CDR3 is CASSPPSGKSTDTQYF. The CDR3 DNA is TGTGCCAGCAGCCCCCCTAGCGGGAAGAGCACAGATACGCAGTATTTT.

This clonotype was detected only a few times. The CDR3 nucleotides read TGTGCCAGCAGTGTTGCCGGGACTAGCGGGAGGGCCAGTGAGCAGTTCTTC. Its protein product is CASSVAGTSGRASEQFF. V and J are TRBV28 and TRBJ2-1, with 16 positions matching TRBD2. The trim removed 5 bases at V and 9 bases at J, leaving 10 bases unmatched. The CDR3 is 17 amino acids. Germline V gene lookup returns CDR1 MDHEN and CDR2 SYDVKM.

The table lists this clonotype with a few counts. The chain combines TRBV28 with TRBJ1-2; TRBD1 agrees at 10 bases. Trimming took 4 bases from V and 3 from J; bases not matched to a gene: 8. The CDR3 has 16 residues. From germline, CDR1 is MDHEN and CDR2 SYDVKM. CDR3 loop: CASSSTGTGVHYGYTF. DNA for the CDR3: TGTGCCAGCAGTTCTACCGGGACAGGGGTTCACTATGGCTACACCTTC.

The sample holds a few counts of this clonotype. The DNA of the CDR3 is TGTGCCAGCAAACTAGGACTAGCGGCCCCAGAGCCGCAGTACTTC. Encoded protein: CASKLGLAAPEPQYF. The chain has TRBV2 and TRBJ2-7; 10 bases agree with TRBD2. V lost 7 bases, J lost 9 bases, and 15 bases stayed unmatched. This CDR3 has 15 amino acids. CDR1 is SNHLY and CDR2 is FYNNEI in the germline V gene. The full variable domain, its missing parts supplied by reference TRBV2 and TRBJ2-7, is EPEVTQTPSHQVTQMGQEVILRCVPISNHLYFYWYRQILGQKVEFLVSFYNNEISEKSEIFDDQFSVERPDGSNFTLKIRSTKLEDSAMYFCASKLGLAAPEPQYFGPGTRLTVT.